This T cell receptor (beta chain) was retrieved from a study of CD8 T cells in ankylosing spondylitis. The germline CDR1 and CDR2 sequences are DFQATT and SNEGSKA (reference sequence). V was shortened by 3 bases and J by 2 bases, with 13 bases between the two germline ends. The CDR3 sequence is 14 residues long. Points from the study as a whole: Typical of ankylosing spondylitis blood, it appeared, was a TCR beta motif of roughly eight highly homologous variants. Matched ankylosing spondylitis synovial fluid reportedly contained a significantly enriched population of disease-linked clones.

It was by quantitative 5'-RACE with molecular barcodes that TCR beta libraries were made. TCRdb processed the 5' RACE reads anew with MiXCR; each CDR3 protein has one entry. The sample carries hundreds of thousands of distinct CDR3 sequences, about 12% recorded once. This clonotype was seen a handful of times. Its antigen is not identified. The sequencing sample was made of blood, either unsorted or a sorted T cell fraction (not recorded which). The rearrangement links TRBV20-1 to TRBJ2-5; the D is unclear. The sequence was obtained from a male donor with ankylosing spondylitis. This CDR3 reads CSARAPRLQETQYF. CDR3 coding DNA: TGCAGTGCTAGGGCTCCACGGTTACAAGAGACCCAGTACTTC.